The source of this T cell receptor beta chain is a study of cytomegalovirus exposure and HLA in healthy donors. Broader study findings: Solely CMV serostatus was available to characterize immune exposure. A previous analysis found most TCR beta V segments productive roughly 87% or roughly 30% of the time.

Remarks on this clone: Its antigen is as yet unknown.

Germline V gene sequence: CDR1 GTSNPN, CDR2 SVGIG (reference sequence). The CDR3 sequence is 14 residues long. V dropped 5 bases and J dropped 11 bases, with 22 bases sitting between them. The PCR contained 60 Vbeta and 13 Jbeta primers. Sequencing used immunoSEQ multiplex PCR; TCRdb keeps in-frame clones, though not all of them. The sample carries hundreds of thousands of clones, roughly 82% recorded once. Sequenced sample: PBMCs. This sequence originates from a middle-aged man in good health and CMV-seropositive. The chain joins TRBV30 to TRBJ1-5, with a weak D call TRBD1 (5 bases). The CDR3 sequence: CAWGTSKRGKTQHF. For the CDR3, the DNA is TGTGCCTGGGGGACTTCCAAACGGGGGAAAACCCAGCATTTT.